This T cell receptor (beta chain) comes out of a study of T cells in Graves' hyperthyroidism and ophthalmopathy. Whole-study findings and limits: Blood shared most expanded thyroid clonotypes above 0.001. The model foresaw ophthalmopathy a median roughly 6 months prior to onset.

Comments on this clonotype: What it binds is not known.

It was RNA transcripts that yielded the amplified TCR beta CDR3 regions. During a first-round RT-PCR of the TCR CDR3, the HTBI primer set was used. TCRdb used MiXCR to reprocess the multiplex PCR reads, holding one entry per CDR3 protein. The sample lists around 250,000 distinct CDR3 sequences; approximately 15% were seen once. CDR3 length: 12 amino acids. The germline CDR1 and CDR2 sequences are LNHDA and SQIVND (reference sequence). Trimming took 7 bases from V and 11 from J, leaving 17 bases between them. The sequence was collected from a woman between 40 and 50 years old with Graves' hyperthyroidism that later progressed to Graves' ophthalmopathy. V usage is TRBV19 and J usage is TRBJ1-1; possible D gene TRBD1, 5 bases. Sequencing was performed on blood. CDR3 residues: CASTPGLSPAFF. For the CDR3, the DNA is TGTGCCAGTACCCCGGGACTATCACCCGCTTTCTTT.